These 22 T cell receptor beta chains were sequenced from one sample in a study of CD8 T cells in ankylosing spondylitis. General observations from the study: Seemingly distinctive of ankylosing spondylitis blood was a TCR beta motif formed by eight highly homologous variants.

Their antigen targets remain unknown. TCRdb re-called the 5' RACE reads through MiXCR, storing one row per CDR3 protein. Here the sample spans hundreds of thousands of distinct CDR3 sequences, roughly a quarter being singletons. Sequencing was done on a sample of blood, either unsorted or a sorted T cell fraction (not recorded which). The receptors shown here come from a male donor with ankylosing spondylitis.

This CDR3 is CSAENDEQNSGLNTEAFF. The CDR3 DNA reads TGCAGTGCTGAAAACGACGAACAAAATTCGGGATTGAACACTGAAGCTTTCTTT. V is TRBV20-1 and J is TRBJ1-1; no clear D. Between the trimmed V and J ends, which lost 5 bases and 0 bases, there was a span of 25 bases. CDR3 length: 18 residues. Germline V gene lookup returns CDR1 DFQATT and CDR2 SNEGSKA (reference sequence).

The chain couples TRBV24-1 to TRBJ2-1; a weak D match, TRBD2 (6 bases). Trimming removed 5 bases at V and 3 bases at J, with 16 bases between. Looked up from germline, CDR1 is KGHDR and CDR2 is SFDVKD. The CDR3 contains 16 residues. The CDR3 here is CATSAPVSGLYNEQFF. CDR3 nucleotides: TGTGCCACCAGTGCCCCAGTTAGCGGACTCTACAATGAGCAGTTCTTC.

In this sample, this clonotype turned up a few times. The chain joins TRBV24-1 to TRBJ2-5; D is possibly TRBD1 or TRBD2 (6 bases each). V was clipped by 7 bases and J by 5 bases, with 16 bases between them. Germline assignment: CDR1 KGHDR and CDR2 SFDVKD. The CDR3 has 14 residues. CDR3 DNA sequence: TGTGCCACCAGGCCACAGGGCGGAGGGGAGACCCAGTACTTC. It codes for CATRPQGGGETQYF.

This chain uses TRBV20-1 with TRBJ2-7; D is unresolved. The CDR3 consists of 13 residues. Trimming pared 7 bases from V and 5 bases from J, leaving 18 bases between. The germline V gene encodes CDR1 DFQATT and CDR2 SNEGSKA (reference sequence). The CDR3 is CSVSRLEGNEQYV. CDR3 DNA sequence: TGCAGTGTTTCACGTTTAGAAGGTAACGAGCAGTACGTC.

The DNA for the CDR3 is TGTGCCACCAGCAGAGATCTCGGGGGGACCGGGGAGCTGTTTTTT. Translating gives CATSRDLGGTGELFF. The rearrangement uses TRBV15 and TRBJ2-2; 7 bases line up with TRBD2. Germline V gene sequence: CDR1 LNHNV, CDR2 YYDKDF (reference sequence). The CDR3 length is 15 residues. V shed 0 bases, J shed 5 bases, and the junction held 3 bases outside the gene matches.

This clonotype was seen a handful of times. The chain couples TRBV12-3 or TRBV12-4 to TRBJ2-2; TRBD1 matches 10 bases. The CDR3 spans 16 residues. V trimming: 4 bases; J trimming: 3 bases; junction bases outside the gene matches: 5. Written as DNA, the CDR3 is TGTGCCAGCAGTTCAAGACAGGGGGCGGACACCGGGGAGCTGTTTTTT. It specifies CASSSRQGADTGELFF.

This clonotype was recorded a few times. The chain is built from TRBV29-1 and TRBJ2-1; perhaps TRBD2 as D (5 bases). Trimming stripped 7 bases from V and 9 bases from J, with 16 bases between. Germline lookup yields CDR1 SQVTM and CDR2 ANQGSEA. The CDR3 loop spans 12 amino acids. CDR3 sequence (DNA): TGCAGCGCCGGGGTCGGGGATAGTGAGCAGTTCTTC. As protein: CSAGVGDSEQFF.

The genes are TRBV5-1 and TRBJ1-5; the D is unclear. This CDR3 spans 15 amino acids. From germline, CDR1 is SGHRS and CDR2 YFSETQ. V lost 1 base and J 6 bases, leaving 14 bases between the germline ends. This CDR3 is CASSLYGDRTQPQHF. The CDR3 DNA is TGCGCCAGCAGCTTGTACGGGGATAGAACTCAGCCCCAGCATTTT.

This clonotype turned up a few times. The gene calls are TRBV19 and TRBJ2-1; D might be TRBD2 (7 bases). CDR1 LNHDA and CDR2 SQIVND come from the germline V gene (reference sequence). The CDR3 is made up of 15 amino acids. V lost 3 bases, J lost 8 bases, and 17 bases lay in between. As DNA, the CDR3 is TGTGCCAGTAGTATCGAGGGGGGAGGGTCCTATGAGCAGTTCTTC. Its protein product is CASSIEGGGSYEQFF.

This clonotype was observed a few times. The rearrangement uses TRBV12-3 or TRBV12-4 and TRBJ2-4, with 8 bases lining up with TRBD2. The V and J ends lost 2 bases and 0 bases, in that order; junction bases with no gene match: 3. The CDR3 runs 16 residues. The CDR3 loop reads CASSLLAGLAKNIQYF. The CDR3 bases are TGTGCCAGCAGTTTATTAGCGGGATTAGCCAAAAACATTCAGTACTTC.

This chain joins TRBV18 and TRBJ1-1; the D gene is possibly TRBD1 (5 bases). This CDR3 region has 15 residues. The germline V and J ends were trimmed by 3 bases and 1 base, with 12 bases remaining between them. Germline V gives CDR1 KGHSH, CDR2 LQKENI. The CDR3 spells CASSPLGDGNTEAFF. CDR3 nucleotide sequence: TGTGCCAGCTCACCCCTCGGGGACGGGAACACTGAAGCTTTCTTT.

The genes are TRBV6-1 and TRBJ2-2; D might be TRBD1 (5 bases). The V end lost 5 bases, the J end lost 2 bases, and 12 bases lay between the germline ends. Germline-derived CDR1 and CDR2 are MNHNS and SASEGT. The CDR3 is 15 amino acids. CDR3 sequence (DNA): TGTGCCAGCAGTCCCCTCAGGGTTAACACCGGGGAGCTGTTTTTT. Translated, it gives CASSPLRVNTGELFF.

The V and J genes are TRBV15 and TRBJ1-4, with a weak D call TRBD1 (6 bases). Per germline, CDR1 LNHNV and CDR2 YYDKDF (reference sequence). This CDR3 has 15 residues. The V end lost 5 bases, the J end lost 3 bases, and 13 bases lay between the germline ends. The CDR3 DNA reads TGTGCCACCAGCTCCCCCGCAGGGGCTAATGAAAAACTGTTTTTT. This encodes CATSSPAGANEKLFF.

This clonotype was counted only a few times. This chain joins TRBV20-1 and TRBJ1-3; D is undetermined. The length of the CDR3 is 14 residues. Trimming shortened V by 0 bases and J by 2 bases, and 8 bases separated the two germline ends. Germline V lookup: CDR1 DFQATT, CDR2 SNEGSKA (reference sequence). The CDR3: CSARDQRAGNTIYF. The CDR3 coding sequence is TGCAGTGCTAGAGATCAAAGGGCTGGAAACACCATATATTTT.

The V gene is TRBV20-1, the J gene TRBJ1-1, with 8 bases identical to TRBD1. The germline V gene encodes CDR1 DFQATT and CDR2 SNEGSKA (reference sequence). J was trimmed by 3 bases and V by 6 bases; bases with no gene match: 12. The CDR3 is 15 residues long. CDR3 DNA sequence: TGCAGTGCCCCTGGGGCCAGGGGGCTATACACTGAAGCTTTCTTT. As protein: CSAPGARGLYTEAFF.

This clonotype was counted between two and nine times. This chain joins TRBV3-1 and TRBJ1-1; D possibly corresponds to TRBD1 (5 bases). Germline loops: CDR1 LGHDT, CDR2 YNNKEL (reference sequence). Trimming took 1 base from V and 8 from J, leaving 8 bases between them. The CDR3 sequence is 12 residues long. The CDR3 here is CASSQARTEAFF. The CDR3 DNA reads TGTGCCAGCAGCCAAGCTCGGACAGAAGCTTTCTTT.

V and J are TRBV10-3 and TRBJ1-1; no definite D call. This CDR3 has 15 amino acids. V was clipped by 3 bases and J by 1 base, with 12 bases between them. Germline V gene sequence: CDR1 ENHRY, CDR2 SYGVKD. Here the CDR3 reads CAISDFSGTNTEAFF. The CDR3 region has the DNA TGTGCCATCAGTGACTTTTCAGGTACGAACACTGAAGCTTTCTTT.

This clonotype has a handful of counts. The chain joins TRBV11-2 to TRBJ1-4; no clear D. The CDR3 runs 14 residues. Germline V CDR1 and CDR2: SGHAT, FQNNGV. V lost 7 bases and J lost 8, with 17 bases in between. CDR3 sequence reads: CASTMAGRSEKLFF. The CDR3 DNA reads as TGTGCCAGCACCATGGCGGGCCGGAGCGAAAAACTGTTTTTT.

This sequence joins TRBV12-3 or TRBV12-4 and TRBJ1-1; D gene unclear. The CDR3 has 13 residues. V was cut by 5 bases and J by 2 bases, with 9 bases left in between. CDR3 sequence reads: CASSLHLNTEAFF. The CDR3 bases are TGTGCCAGCAGTCTCCACCTAAACACTGAAGCTTTCTTT.

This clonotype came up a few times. Here the CDR3 reads CASSQASSTDTQYF. The CDR3 DNA reads TGCGCCAGCAGCCAAGCGTCAAGCACAGATACGCAGTATTTT. The V gene is TRBV5-1, the J gene TRBJ2-3; D is unclear. Germline lookup yields CDR1 SGHRS and CDR2 YFSETQ. With 4 bases removed from V and 0 bases from J, the gap between germline ends came to 9 bases. This CDR3 contains 14 residues.

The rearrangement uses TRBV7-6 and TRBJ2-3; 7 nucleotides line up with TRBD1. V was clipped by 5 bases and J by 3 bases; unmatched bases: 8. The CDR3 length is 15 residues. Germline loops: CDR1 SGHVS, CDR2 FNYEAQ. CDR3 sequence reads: CASSLVGGATDTQYF. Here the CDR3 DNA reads TGTGCCAGCAGCCTCGTAGGGGGCGCGACAGATACGCAGTATTTT. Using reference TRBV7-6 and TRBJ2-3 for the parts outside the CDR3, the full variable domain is GAGVSQSPRYKVTKRGQDVALRCDPISGHVSLYWYRQALGQGPEFLTYFNYEAQQDKSGLPNDRFSAERPEGSISTLTIQRTEQRDSAMYRCASSLVGGATDTQYFGPGTRLTVL.

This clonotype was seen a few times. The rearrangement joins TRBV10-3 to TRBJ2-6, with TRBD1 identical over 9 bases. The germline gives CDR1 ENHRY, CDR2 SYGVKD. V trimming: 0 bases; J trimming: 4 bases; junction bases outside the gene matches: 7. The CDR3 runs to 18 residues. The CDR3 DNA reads TGTGCCATCAGTGAGTCGGGACAGGGTGCAGGAGGGGCCAACGTCCTGACTTTC. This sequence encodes CAISESGQGAGGANVLTF.